This T cell receptor (beta chain) was recovered during a study of T cell responses to AZD1222 COVID-19 vaccine. This table comes from immunoSEQ multiplex PCR, and its TCRdb copy is limited to in-frame clones, with some not included. The sample gives fewer than 100,000 clones, around 84% of which show up once; about 13% is in the top ten. Remarks on this clone: Its antigen remains unknown.

The CDR3 is 11 amino acids. The ends were cut back, 5 bases at V and 4 bases at J, with 4 bases in the middle. CDR1 is SGHNT, CDR2 YENEEA, per germline. The study, taken as a whole, reports: Along spike, vaccine-associated CD4 TCRs were found throughout, with dominance at 160-218 and 743-854. The study sampled repertoires only after the peak T cell response. Of spike-specific TCRs, nearly half reportedly target regions left unmutated in variants.

The rearrangement uses TRBV11-3 and TRBJ2-3; D not certain. Material: peripheral blood, obtained on day 0 of AZD1222 vaccination. This TCR was sampled from an adult in good health. DNA of the CDR3: TGTGCCAGCAGCGATGCAGATACGCAGTATTTT. Amino acids: CASSDADTQYF.